Listed below are T cell receptor beta chains from one sample, sequenced in a study of T cell responses to AZD1222 COVID-19 vaccine. The repertoire was sequenced with immunoSEQ multiplex PCR; TCRdb's copy has only in-frame clones and lacks some. The sample consists of under 200,000 clones, about 91% of them appearing once. Here the sequenced sample was peripheral blood, taken on day 0 of MenACWY control vaccination. The receptors derive from an adult in good health. Both conserved end residues are part of each CDR3. D genes are given only for firm matches. The size field is filled for only some rows; it gives once, few, many or a size class.

J gene | D gene | clone size | V gene | CDR3 protein | CDR3 DNA
TRBJ1-2 | TRBD1 | . | TRBV3-1/TRBV3-2 | CASSQIGTVVYGYTF | TGTGCCAGCAGCCAGATCGGGACAGTCGTCTATGGCTACACCTTC
TRBJ1-1 | . | . | TRBV11-1 | CASSRTDGHEAFF | TGTGCCAGCAGCCGAACCGACGGGCATGAAGCTTTCTTT
TRBJ1-2 | . | . | TRBV7-2 | CASSLRQENYGYTF | TGTGCCAGCAGCCTGAGACAGGAAAACTATGGCTACACCTTC
TRBJ1-5 | . | . | TRBV5-5 | CASSLDGRGNNQPQHF | TGTGCCAGCAGCTTGGACGGTCGAGGGAACAATCAGCCCCAGCATTTT
TRBJ2-2 | TRBD2 | . | TRBV29-1 | CSGGLGNGELFF | TGCAGCGGGGGACTAGGGAACGGGGAGCTGTTTTTT
TRBJ2-3 | . | . | TRBV6-1 | CASSATGRPSTDTQYF | TGTGCCAGCAGTGCGACAGGACGACCTAGCACAGATACGCAGTATTTT
TRBJ2-2 | TRBD1 | . | TRBV9 | CASSVGQGRTGELFF | TGTGCCAGCAGCGTAGGACAGGGGAGGACCGGGGAGCTGTTTTTT
TRBJ1-6 | TRBD1 | . | TRBV4-1 | CASSQLQGNSPLHF | TGCGCCAGCAGCCAATTACAGGGGAATTCACCCCTCCACTTT
TRBJ2-5 | TRBD2 | . | TRBV20-1 | CSASPLLAGRVVQETQYF | TGCAGTGCTAGTCCCTTACTAGCGGGCCGAGTGGTCCAAGAGACCCAGTACTTC
TRBJ1-2 | . | . | TRBV3-1/TRBV3-2 | CASSQGPWGYGYTF | TGTGCCAGCAGCCAGGGGCCCTGGGGGTATGGCTACACCTTC
TRBJ1-5 | . | few | TRBV27 | CASSPLGRRDQPQHF | TGTGCCAGCAGTCCTCTCGGGAGGCGAGATCAGCCCCAGCATTTT
TRBJ2-2 | TRBD1 | . | TRBV18 | CASSLDLTGATGELFF | TGTGCCAGTTCACTAGATCTGACAGGGGCCACCGGGGAGCTGTTTTTT
TRBJ2-2 | TRBD2 | . | TRBV7-9 | CASRGLAGVAGELFF | TGTGCCAGCAGGGGACTAGCCGGCGTCGCCGGGGAGCTGTTTTTT
TRBJ2-7 | TRBD1 | . | TRBV19 | CASSGQAYEQYF | TGTGCCAGCTCCGGACAGGCCTACGAGCAGTACTTC
TRBJ1-1 | . | . | TRBV5-1 | CASSDWGAHTEAFF | TGCGCCAGCAGCGATTGGGGGGCGCACACTGAAGCTTTCTTT
TRBJ1-4 | TRBD1 | . | TRBV9 | CASSAYRGPNEKLFF | TGTGCCAGCAGCGCATACAGGGGACCTAATGAAAAACTGTTTTTT
TRBJ1-6 | TRBD1 | . | TRBV19 | CASTTGTANNSPLHF | TGTGCCAGTACCACCGGGACAGCAAATAATTCACCCCTCCACTTT
TRBJ2-2 | . | . | TRBV11-2 | CASSSNHRANTGELFF | TGTGCCAGCAGCTCCAACCACAGGGCTAACACCGGGGAGCTGTTTTTT
TRBJ2-1 | . | . | TRBV7-2 | CASSLSGISYNEQFF | TGTGCCAGCAGCCTCTCGGGTATCTCCTACAATGAGCAGTTCTTC
TRBJ2-2 | . | . | TRBV29-1 | CSVEVGTENTGELFF | TGCAGCGTTGAAGTCGGTACAGAGAACACCGGGGAGCTGTTTTTT
TRBJ1-1 | TRBD1 | . | TRBV9 | CASSPRQGGNTEAFF | TGTGCCAGCAGCCCTAGACAGGGGGGGAACACTGAAGCTTTCTTT
TRBJ1-1 | TRBD1 | once | TRBV29-1 | CSVKRQGTEAFF | TGCAGCGTCAAGCGACAGGGTACTGAAGCTTTCTTT
TRBJ2-2 | . | . | TRBV4-3 | CASSPDWLNTGELFF | TGCGCCAGCAGCCCAGATTGGTTGAACACCGGGGAGCTGTTTTTT
TRBJ2-7 | . | . | TRBV7-2 | CASRASYEQYF | TGTGCCAGCCGAGCAAGCTACGAGCAGTACTTC
TRBJ1-4 | . | . | TRBV30 | CAWSAFRDANEKLFF | TGTGCCTGGAGTGCCTTCAGGGATGCTAATGAAAAACTGTTTTTT
TRBJ1-4 | . | . | TRBV27 | CASSTVVDANEKLFF | TGTGCCAGCAGCACCGTCGTGGACGCTAATGAAAAACTGTTTTTT
TRBJ1-1 | TRBD1 | . | TRBV5-6 | CASSLGTGGTEAFF | TGTGCCAGCAGCTTAGGGACAGGGGGCACTGAAGCTTTCTTT
TRBJ1-2 | . | once | TRBV7-2 | CASSLEVYGYTF | TGTGCCAGCAGCTTAGAAGTCTATGGCTACACCTTC
TRBJ2-1 | . | . | TRBV9 | CASSSRNGAAYNEQFF | TGTGCCAGCAGCTCGAGGAATGGAGCGGCCTACAATGAGCAGTTCTTC
TRBJ2-2 | TRBD2 | . | TRBV29-1 | CSAGPGGRGTGELFF | TGCAGCGCTGGTCCGGGCGGGAGAGGCACCGGGGAGCTGTTTTTT
TRBJ1-2 | . | . | TRBV3-1/TRBV3-2 | CASSQVTGNGYTF | TGTGCCAGCAGCCAAGTTACGGGAAATGGCTACACCTTC
TRBJ2-1 | . | . | TRBV28 | CASRLVDLTNNEQFF | TGTGCCAGCAGATTGGTGGACCTAACAAACAATGAGCAGTTCTTC
TRBJ1-2 | . | once | TRBV27 | CASSWAGTPNYGYTF | TGTGCCAGCAGTTGGGCGGGGACCCCTAACTATGGCTACACCTTC
TRBJ1-6 | . | . | TRBV10-3 | CAISEKNSPNSPLHF | TGTGCCATCAGTGAAAAAAACAGCCCTAATTCACCCCTCCACTTT
TRBJ1-5 | TRBD1 | once | TRBV6-5 | CASSRDSKNQPQHF | TGTGCCAGCAGCCGGGACAGCAAGAATCAGCCCCAGCATTTT
TRBJ2-1 | TRBD2 | . | TRBV11-3 | CASSLLAGDYNEQFF | TGTGCCAGCAGCTTACTAGCGGGGGACTACAATGAGCAGTTCTTC
TRBJ2-2 | TRBD1 | . | TRBV10-3 | CAIRRGGETGELFF | TGTGCCATCCGACGAGGGGGCGAAACCGGGGAGCTGTTTTTT
TRBJ1-2 | . | . | TRBV4-3 | CASSQQGTGYNYGYTF | TGCGCCAGCAGCCAACAAGGCACAGGTTACAACTATGGCTACACCTTC
TRBJ2-7 | TRBD2 | once | TRBV19 | CASSPLAGPFYEQYF | TGTGCCAGTAGTCCTCTAGCGGGACCCTTCTACGAGCAGTACTTC
TRBJ1-2 | . | . | TRBV5-1 | CASSPEGGYGYTF | TGCGCCAGCAGCCCCGAGGGGGGCTATGGCTACACCTTC
TRBJ2-1 | . | . | TRBV27 | CASRFGGEREQFF | TGTGCCAGCAGGTTTGGGGGAGAGCGTGAGCAGTTCTTC
TRBJ2-3 | . | . | TRBV29-1 | CSVHSAITDTQYF | TGCAGCGTTCACAGCGCTATCACAGATACGCAGTATTTT
TRBJ1-1 | . | . | TRBV27 | CASSFSLRATEAFF | TGTGCCAGCAGTTTTTCTCTCAGGGCCACTGAAGCTTTCTTT
TRBJ2-1 | . | . | TRBV28 | CASSLVYNEQFF | TGTGCCAGCAGTCTCGTTTACAATGAGCAGTTCTTC
TRBJ1-2 | . | . | TRBV27 | CASSDGIPNYGYTF | TGTGCCAGCAGTGACGGAATACCTAACTATGGCTACACCTTC
TRBJ2-3 | . | . | TRBV28 | CASKFSGSADTQYF | TGTGCCAGCAAGTTCTCGGGGTCGGCAGATACGCAGTATTTT